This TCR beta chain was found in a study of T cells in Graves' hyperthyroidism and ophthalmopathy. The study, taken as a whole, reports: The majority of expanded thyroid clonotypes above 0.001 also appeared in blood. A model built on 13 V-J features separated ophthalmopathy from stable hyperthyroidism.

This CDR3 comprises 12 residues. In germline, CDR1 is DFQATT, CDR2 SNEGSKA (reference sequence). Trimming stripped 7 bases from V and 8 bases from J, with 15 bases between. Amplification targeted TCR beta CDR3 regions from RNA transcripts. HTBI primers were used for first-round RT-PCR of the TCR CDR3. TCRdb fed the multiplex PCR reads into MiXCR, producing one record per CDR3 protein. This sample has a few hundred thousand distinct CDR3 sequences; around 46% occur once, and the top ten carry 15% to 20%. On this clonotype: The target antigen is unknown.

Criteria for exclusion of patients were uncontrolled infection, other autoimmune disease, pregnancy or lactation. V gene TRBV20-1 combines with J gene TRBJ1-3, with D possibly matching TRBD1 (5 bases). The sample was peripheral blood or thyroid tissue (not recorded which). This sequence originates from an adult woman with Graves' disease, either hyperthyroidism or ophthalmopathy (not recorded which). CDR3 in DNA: TGCAGTGTATCGTTCTGGGGCTACACCATATATTTT. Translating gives CSVSFWGYTIYF.